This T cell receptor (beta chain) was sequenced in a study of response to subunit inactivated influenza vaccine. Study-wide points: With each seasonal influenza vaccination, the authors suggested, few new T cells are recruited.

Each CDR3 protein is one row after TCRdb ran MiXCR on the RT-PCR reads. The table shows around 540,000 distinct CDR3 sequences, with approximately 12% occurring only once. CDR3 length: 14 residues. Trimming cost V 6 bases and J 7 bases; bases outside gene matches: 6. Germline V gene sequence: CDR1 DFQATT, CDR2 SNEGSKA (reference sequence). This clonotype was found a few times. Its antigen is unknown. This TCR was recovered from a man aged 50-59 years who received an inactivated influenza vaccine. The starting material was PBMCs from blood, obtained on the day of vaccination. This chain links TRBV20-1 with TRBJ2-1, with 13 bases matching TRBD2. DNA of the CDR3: TGCAGTGCGGGGACTAGCGGGATTGGGAATGAGCAGTTCTTC. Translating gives CSAGTSGIGNEQFF.